In this sample, the clone carrying this T cell receptor beta chain turned up a few times. Its antigen is unknown. These data come from a study of early T cells in non-severe SARS-CoV-2 infection. Study-wide results and caveats: Anti-spike CD8 responses were favored by VDJdb matching, which missed private and CD4 specificities.

TCRdb re-called the 5' RACE reads through MiXCR, storing one row per CDR3 protein. The sample has tens of thousands of distinct CDR3 sequences; roughly 8.2% are singletons. Germline lookup yields CDR1 MGHRA and CDR2 YSYEKL. The length of the CDR3 is 14 residues. The V and J ends lost 5 bases and 6 bases, in that order; junction bases with no gene match: 5. Sequenced input: whole blood. The chain is built from TRBV4-1 and TRBJ2-1; 9 bases agree with TRBD1. The sequence derives from an adult who was a healthcare worker with PCR-confirmed SARS-CoV-2 infection or an uninfected control (not recorded which). CDR3 sequence: CASSWGQGSNEQFF. CDR3 sequence (DNA): TGCGCCAGCAGCTGGGGACAGGGAAGCAATGAGCAGTTCTTC.